Following are 17 T cell receptor beta chains from one sample sequenced in a study of blood T cell repertoires in COVID-19 (dated by TCRdb to 2020 to 2021). Libraries came from the immunoSEQ multiplex PCR assay. TCRdb provides this immuneACCESS table in a form limited to in-frame rearrangements. Some clones are lacking; in checked studies, under half of them reflect an unresolved V gene, and why the rest are absent is not known. The table for this sample lists 350,000 or so clones; about 90% of them were counted only once. The top ten clones comprise 6.5% to 7% of the sample. Material for sequencing was peripheral blood. These receptors all come from a man younger than 35 with active or convalescent COVID-19.

The chain carries TRBV27 and TRBJ2-1, with TRBD2 matching over 14 bases. Germline assignment: CDR1 MNHEY and CDR2 SMNVEV (reference sequence). Trimming cost V 4 bases and J 0 bases; bases outside gene matches: 11. The CDR3 is made up of 20 amino acids. CDR3 sequence: CASSSLGLAGVSSSYNEQFF. CDR3 coding DNA: TGTGCCAGCAGTTCGTTGGGACTAGCGGGAGTATCGTCCTCCTACAATGAGCAGTTCTTC.

The CDR3 DNA is TGTGCCAGCAGCCCGCGGGGTGGGTTCAATCAGCCCCAGCATTTT. Amino acids: CASSPRGGFNQPQHF. The chain employs TRBV7-8 and TRBJ1-5; D call uncertain. CDR1 SGHVS and CDR2 FQNEAQ come from the germline V gene. V dropped 5 bases and J dropped 3 bases, with 14 bases sitting between them. The CDR3 extends over 15 amino acids.

The V call is TRBV27, the J call TRBJ2-7; weak D call: TRBD1 (6 bases). The CDR3 has 14 amino acids. From germline, CDR1 is MNHEY and CDR2 SMNVEV (reference sequence). V was cut by 2 bases and J by 0 bases, with 8 bases left in between. The CDR3, as DNA: TGTGCCAGCAGTTTAGGGGGACACTCCTACGAGCAGTACTTC. Amino acids: CASSLGGHSYEQYF.

The V and J genes are TRBV7-2 and TRBJ2-1; 10 bases agree with TRBD2. This CDR3 has 15 amino acids. Germline CDR1 is SGHTA and CDR2 is FQGNSA. Germline trimming cut 2 bases from V and 9 bases from J; bases unmatched to any gene: 7. The CDR3 DNA reads as TGTGCCAGCAGCTTAAGGCTAGCGGGAGCGATTGAGCAGTTCTTC. Amino acid sequence: CASSLRLAGAIEQFF. Using reference TRBV7-2 and TRBJ2-1 for the parts outside the CDR3, the full variable domain is GAGVSQSPSNKVTEKGKDVELRCDPISGHTALYWYRQSLGQGLEFLIYFQGNSAPDKSGLPSDRFSAERTGGSVSTLTIQRTQQEDSAVYLCASSLRLAGAIEQFFGPGTRLTVL.

The V gene is TRBV11-2, the J gene TRBJ1-2; 9 bases match TRBD1. The V and J ends lost 1 base and 5 bases, in that order; junction bases with no gene match: 5. Germline assignment: CDR1 SGHAT and CDR2 FQNNGV. The CDR3 loop spans 15 amino acids. CDR3 DNA: TGTGCCAGCAGCTTAGCCGCCGGGACAGGGTATGGCTACACCTTC. The encoded protein is CASSLAAGTGYGYTF.

The CDR3 here is CASSPNVQAGAEAFF. DNA for the CDR3: TGTGCCAGCAGTCCAAACGTACAGGCGGGGGCTGAAGCTTTCTTT. The chain carries TRBV6-2 or TRBV6-3 and TRBJ1-1; perhaps TRBD1 as D (5 bases). Germline CDR1 and CDR2: MNHEY and SVGEGT. The ends were cut back, 5 bases at V and 6 bases at J, with 19 bases in the middle. This CDR3 region has 15 residues.

This chain links TRBV15 with TRBJ1-5; tentative D call: TRBD1 (5 bases). The CDR3 is 17 amino acids. CDR1 LNHNV and CDR2 YYDKDF come from the germline V gene (reference sequence). The V end lost 1 base, the J end lost 6 bases, and 19 bases lay between the germline ends. Here the CDR3 reads CATSRAKGEGVGQPQHF. The CDR3 DNA is TGTGCCACCAGCAGAGCAAAAGGGGAGGGAGTAGGTCAGCCCCAGCATTTT.

The chain recombines TRBV4-1 with TRBJ2-3; perhaps TRBD2 as D (7 bases). Per the germline V gene, CDR1 is MGHRA and CDR2 is YSYEKL. This CDR3 is built from 17 residues. Trimming took 6 bases from V and 2 from J, leaving 21 bases between them. The CDR3 nucleotides are TGCGCCAGCAGAATAAACCCCAGGGAGGGGGACACAGATACGCAGTATTTT. It encodes CASRINPREGDTDTQYF.

V is TRBV5-1 and J is TRBJ1-2; D perhaps matches TRBD1 (6 bases). The CDR3 extends over 14 amino acids. V was cut by 4 bases and J by 4 bases, with 14 bases left in between. CDR1 is SGHRS and CDR2 is YFSETQ in the germline V gene. The CDR3 DNA reads TGCGCCAGCAGCCGCTCCGGGGGGCCCTATGGCTACACCTTC. This codes for CASSRSGGPYGYTF.

The CDR3 nucleotides are TGTGCCAGCCTTGGGGCGGTCGGGACAGGGGGCAATCAGCCCCAGCATTTT. The encoded protein is CASLGAVGTGGNQPQHF. The rearrangement links TRBV28 to TRBJ1-5, with 10 bases aligning to TRBD1. The CDR3 has 17 residues. Per germline, CDR1 MDHEN and CDR2 SYDVKM. V shed 8 bases, J shed 2 bases, and the junction held 12 bases outside the gene matches.

The chain carries TRBV19 and TRBJ1-1, with unresolved D. Germline lookup yields CDR1 LNHDA and CDR2 SQIVND (reference sequence). The CDR3 consists of 15 residues. Between the trimmed V and J ends, which lost 6 bases and 0 bases, there was a span of 14 bases. This chain's CDR3 is CASSPPRWVNTEAFF. The CDR3 coding sequence is TGTGCCAGTAGCCCCCCGAGGTGGGTGAACACTGAAGCTTTCTTT.

This clone was observed once. CDR3 nucleotide sequence: TGCGCCAGTCAGAACACCGGGGAGCTGTTTTTT. Its protein product is CASQNTGELFF. The chain has TRBV10-2 and TRBJ2-2; D not resolved. CDR1 and CDR2 (germline): WSHSY, SAAADI. This CDR3 comprises 11 residues. V shed 9 bases and J shed 1 base, with 3 bases lying between them.

The V and J genes are TRBV10-3 and TRBJ1-5; tentative D call: TRBD1 (5 bases). V lost 0 bases, J lost 6 bases, and 12 bases lay in between. CDR3 length equals 15 residues. Germline V CDR1 and CDR2: ENHRY, SYGVKD. As DNA, the CDR3 is TGTGCCATCAGTGAGTCGTCAGGGTACGGTCAGCCCCAGCATTTT. This encodes CAISESSGYGQPQHF.

The chain has TRBV7-9 and TRBJ2-2, with 7 bases matching TRBD2. Germline V gene lookup returns CDR1 SEHNR and CDR2 FQNEAQ (reference sequence). This CDR3 is 13 amino acids long. V was pared by 5 bases and J by 6 bases, with 3 bases of the junction left unmatched. The CDR3 DNA reads TGTGCCAGCAGCGCCGCGGGGGCCGGGGAGCTGTTTTTT. It specifies CASSAAGAGELFF.

This chain joins TRBV7-2 and TRBJ1-3; the match to TRBD1 covers 10 bases. Germline CDR1 reads SGHTA; CDR2 reads FQGNSA. After removal of 5 bases from V and 4 bases from J, the junction contained 5 bases not matched to a gene. The CDR3 length is 15 residues. CDR3 amino acids: CASSPDRGQGNTIYF. Here the CDR3 DNA reads TGTGCCAGCAGCCCAGACAGGGGGCAAGGAAACACCATATATTTT.

This rearrangement joins TRBV19 to TRBJ2-2; perhaps TRBD1 as D (6 bases). The germline V gene has CDR1 LNHDA and CDR2 SQIVND (reference sequence). This CDR3 contains 14 residues. V was pared by 6 bases and J by 3 bases, with 11 bases between. As DNA, the CDR3 is TGTGCCAGTAGGACCGGACAGCACACCGGGGAGCTGTTTTTT. Its translation is CASRTGQHTGELFF.

The chain employs TRBV4-1 and TRBJ2-7; a possible D gene is TRBD1 (6 bases). Per the germline V gene, CDR1 is MGHRA and CDR2 is YSYEKL. Trimming shortened V by 5 bases and J by 1 base, and 15 bases separated the two germline ends. This CDR3 is built from 15 residues. CDR3: CASSKPSTGSYEQYF. The CDR3 region has the DNA TGCGCCAGCAGCAAACCTTCGACAGGATCCTACGAGCAGTACTTC.